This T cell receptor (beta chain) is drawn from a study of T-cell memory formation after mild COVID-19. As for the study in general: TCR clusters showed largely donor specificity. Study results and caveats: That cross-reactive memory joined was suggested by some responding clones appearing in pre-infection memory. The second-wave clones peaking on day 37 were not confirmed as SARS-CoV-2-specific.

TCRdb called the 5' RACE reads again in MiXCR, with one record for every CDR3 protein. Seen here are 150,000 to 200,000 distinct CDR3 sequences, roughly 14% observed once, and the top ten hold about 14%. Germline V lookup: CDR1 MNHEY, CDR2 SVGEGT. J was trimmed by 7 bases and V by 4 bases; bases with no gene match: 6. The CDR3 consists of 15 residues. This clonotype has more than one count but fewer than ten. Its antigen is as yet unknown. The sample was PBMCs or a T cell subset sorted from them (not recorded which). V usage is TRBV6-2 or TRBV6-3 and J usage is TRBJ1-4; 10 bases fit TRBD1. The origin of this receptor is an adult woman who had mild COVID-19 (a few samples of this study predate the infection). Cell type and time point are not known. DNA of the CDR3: TGTGCCAGCAGTTCGCACCGGGACAGGGGTGAAAAACTGTTTTTT. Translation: CASSSHRDRGEKLFF.